This T cell receptor (beta chain) was captured in a study of CD8+ T cells in alopecia areata. Once RNA had been extracted, it was reverse transcribed into cDNA to act as the sequencing template. Libraries were prepared by immunoSEQ multiplex PCR; TCRdb keeps only in-frame clonotypes and omits some of them. The repertoire includes under 300,000 clones, under 80% of them detected once, and approximately 1.2% sits in the top ten. Trimming shortened V by 4 bases and J by 0 bases, and 0 bases separated the two germline ends. Germline lookup yields CDR1 DFQATT and CDR2 SNEGSKA (reference sequence). There are 10 residues in the CDR3.

The TCR originated in a human donor with alopecia areata. The starting material was CD4+ T cells sorted from blood, obtained at week 0. The chain couples TRBV20-1 to TRBJ1-1, with D uncertain. CDR3 protein: CSAMNTEAFF. DNA of the CDR3: TGCAGTGCTATGAACACTGAAGCTTTCTTT.